The entry that follows covers one T cell receptor (beta chain) sequence. This CDR3 contains 14 residues. With V trimmed by 4 bases and J by 4 bases, 6 bases remained unmatched. CDR1 and CDR2 (germline): SGHRS, YFSETQ. Per the authors' pipeline: Amplification of reference gene primers provided the estimated nucleated cell counts. Here immunoSEQ multiplex PCR was the method, and the copy in TCRdb shows in-frame clones only, minus some. The V and J calls and clone size come from that table; D and trimming were worked out from the DNA. The table records about 200,000 clones, around 84% of them present only once. The data were taken from a study of blood T cell repertoires in COVID-19.

The chain recombines TRBV5-1 with TRBJ1-2, with TRBD1 matching 8 bases. The sequence was obtained from a man aged 50 or older with acute or convalescent COVID-19. What was sequenced was peripheral blood. The CDR3 here is CASSMGQASYGYTF. The CDR3 DNA sequence: TGCGCCAGCAGCATGGGACAGGCAAGCTATGGCTACACCTTC.